This T cell receptor beta chain emerged from a study of blood T cell repertoires in COVID-19. Per the original data handling: Estimation of nucleated cell counts was performed using reference gene primer amplification. The table came from immunoSEQ multiplex PCR; TCRdb's copy has only in-frame clones and leaves some out. Clonal size and the V and J genes are those of that table, whereas D and trimming came from the DNA. Here the sample spans about 190,000 clones, less than 85% being singletons. Each recovered donor of Cohort 3 presented with two negative PCRs, clearance, or symptom resolution. Germline values: CDR1 SQVTM, CDR2 ANQGSEA. The CDR3 consists of 17 residues. V shed 5 bases, J shed 8 bases, and the junction held 18 bases outside the gene matches.

This receptor was obtained from a woman aged 25-40 years who had recovered from COVID-19. The J gene is TRBJ1-2, the V gene TRBV29-1; TRBD1 matches 12 bases. Sequenced: PBMCs or T cells enriched from blood (not recorded which). In nucleotides, the CDR3 is TGCAGCGTTTCAATGAACAGGGACAGGGGGCGTTTGTACGGCTACACCTTC. It yields the protein CSVSMNRDRGRLYGYTF.